A single sample is the source of the 25 T cell receptor beta chains below, sequenced in a study of T cells in localized non-small cell lung cancer. The repertoire was sequenced with immunoSEQ multiplex PCR; TCRdb's copy has only in-frame clones and lacks some. The data contain tens of thousands of clones, around nine tenths of them seen just once; the ten biggest clones take up approximately 7.2%. Sample: peripheral blood, taken before any cancer treatment. The source of these receptors is a woman aged 40-75 years with stage I lung adenocarcinoma.

The rearrangement uses TRBV19 and TRBJ1-2; possible D gene TRBD1, 5 bases. The CDR3 totals 15 residues. Looked up from germline, CDR1 is LNHDA and CDR2 is SQIVND (reference sequence). V dropped 5 bases and J dropped 0 bases, with 13 bases sitting between them. DNA for the CDR3: TGTGCCAGTAGTGCGACAGTGGAAGCTAACTATGGCTACACCTTC. Translating gives CASSATVEANYGYTF.

A few counts support this clone. The V call is TRBV6-6, the J call TRBJ2-3; D is perhaps TRBD1 (6 bases). This CDR3 has 13 residues. Germline V gene lookup returns CDR1 MNHNY and CDR2 SVGAGI (reference sequence). V lost 6 bases and J 2 bases, leaving 9 bases between the germline ends. CDR3 protein: CASSHRDTDTQYF. The CDR3 DNA reads TGTGCCAGCAGCCACAGGGACACAGATACGCAGTATTTT.

V and J are TRBV9 and TRBJ2-1, with a possible D match to TRBD2 (5 bases). This CDR3 comprises 15 residues. Germline V gene data show CDR1 as SGDLS and CDR2 as YYNGEE. Trimming shortened V by 0 bases and J by 4 bases, and 11 bases separated the two germline ends. The CDR3 DNA is TGTGCCAGCAGCGTAGTTTCGGGGTCTTACAATGAGCAGTTCTTC. Its protein product is CASSVVSGSYNEQFF.

The rearrangement links TRBV7-2 to TRBJ1-1; TRBD1 matches 7 bases. The CDR3 contains 15 residues. Germline lookup yields CDR1 SGHTA and CDR2 FQGNSA. J was trimmed by 0 bases and V by 5 bases; bases with no gene match: 6. In DNA, the CDR3 is TGTGCCAGCAGCCCAACGACAGGGATGAACACTGAAGCTTTCTTT. This translates into CASSPTTGMNTEAFF.

V gene TRBV28 combines with J gene TRBJ1-3; D gene ambiguous. The V end lost 7 bases, the J end lost 8 bases, and 12 bases lay between the germline ends. The CDR3 has 12 residues. The germline V gene encodes CDR1 MDHEN and CDR2 SYDVKM. The CDR3 region has the DNA TGTGCCAGCAAATCCGGGAGCCACACCATATATTTT. Its protein is CASKSGSHTIYF.

The chain links TRBV10-1 to TRBJ1-4; D gene unclear. The CDR3 is 13 residues long. V dropped 7 bases and J dropped 7 bases, with 13 bases sitting between them. From germline, CDR1 is WNHNN and CDR2 SYGVQD (reference sequence). CDR3 region: CASMRVWGEKLFF. DNA of the CDR3: TGCGCCAGCATGAGGGTTTGGGGTGAAAAACTGTTTTTT.

The chain uses TRBV6-5 and TRBJ2-5, with 9 bases aligning to TRBD1. The V gene's germline CDR1 is MNHEY and CDR2 SVGAGI. This CDR3 contains 14 residues. V lost 4 bases to trimming and J lost 5 bases; unmatched junction nucleotides: 5. CDR3 DNA: TGTGCCAGCAGTTGGGGACAGGGTAGGGAGACCCAGTACTTC. Protein product: CASSWGQGRETQYF.

The chain couples TRBV19 to TRBJ1-5; a weak D match, TRBD1 (6 bases). The CDR3 is 16 amino acids. Trimming left V 5 bases short and J 5 bases short, with 19 bases between. CDR1 and CDR2 (germline): LNHDA, SQIVND (reference sequence). The CDR3 nucleotides are TGTGCCAGTAGTCAATTCCCCCCCAGGGGTCATCAGCCCCAGCATTTT. It codes for CASSQFPPRGHQPQHF.

V usage is TRBV7-2 and J usage is TRBJ1-3; no definite D call. The CDR3 sequence is 15 residues long. Trimming left V 1 base short and J 1 base short, with 8 bases between. CDR1 is SGHTA and CDR2 is FQGNSA in the germline V gene. The DNA for the CDR3 is TGTGCCAGCAGCTTAGTCACGGGTTCTGGAAACACCATATATTTT. It encodes CASSLVTGSGNTIYF.

This clone was seen a handful of times. J is TRBJ1-2 and V is TRBV2; weak D call: TRBD1 (5 bases). The CDR3 extends over 14 amino acids. The V end lost 6 bases, the J end lost 7 bases, and 18 bases lay between the germline ends. Germline CDR1 SNHLY, CDR2 FYNNEI. CDR3 sequence (DNA): TGTGCCAGCAGCGGTGGGACGGCACCCTTTGGCTACACCTTC. Residues: CASSGGTAPFGYTF.

The chain couples TRBV7-3 to TRBJ2-5; 10 nucleotides line up with TRBD1. This CDR3 spans 13 amino acids. Germline trimming cut 4 bases from V and 5 bases from J; bases unmatched to any gene: 1. In germline, CDR1 is SGHTA, CDR2 FQGTGA. CDR3 amino acids: CASSWDRGETQYF. CDR3 coding DNA: TGTGCCAGCAGCTGGGACAGGGGCGAGACCCAGTACTTC.

In nucleotides, the CDR3 is TGTGCCAGTAGTATGGGTAGGGATCAGCCCCAGCATTTT. Amino acid sequence: CASSMGRDQPQHF. This chain uses TRBV19 with TRBJ1-5; no definite D call. The CDR3 spans 13 residues. The germline CDR1 and CDR2 sequences are LNHDA and SQIVND (reference sequence). V lost 3 bases and J 5 bases, leaving 8 bases between the germline ends.

The chain employs TRBV6-1 and TRBJ2-3; no clear D gene. CDR3 size: 13 residues. With 4 bases removed from V and 2 bases from J, the gap between germline ends came to 7 bases. Germline-derived CDR1 and CDR2 are MNHNS and SASEGT. DNA for the CDR3: TGTGCCAGCAGTGGTCCGATCACAGATACGCAGTATTTT. Its protein is CASSGPITDTQYF.

V is TRBV18 and J is TRBJ2-5; 10 nucleotides align to TRBD2. Looked up from germline, CDR1 is KGHSH and CDR2 is LQKENI. The CDR3 contains 13 residues. Losses at the gene ends were 4 bases for V and 4 bases for J; bases not matched to a gene: 0. As DNA, the CDR3 is TGTGCCAGCTCACGACTAGCGGGAGAGACCCAGTACTTC. It specifies CASSRLAGETQYF.

This sequence joins TRBV25-1 and TRBJ2-7, with D maybe TRBD1 (6 bases). The CDR3 is made up of 14 amino acids. Trimming took 5 bases from V and 6 from J, leaving 17 bases between them. The germline V gene encodes CDR1 MGHDK and CDR2 SYGVNS. Here the CDR3 reads CASSLPGDIREQYF. The CDR3 region has the DNA TGTGCCAGCAGTTTACCAGGGGACATACGCGAGCAGTACTTC.

This chain joins TRBV12-5 and TRBJ1-6; D gene unclear. V was cut by 1 base and J by 4 bases, with 5 bases left in between. The CDR3 runs 14 residues. Germline V gene lookup returns CDR1 LGHNT and CDR2 FRNRAP. This chain's CDR3 is CASGLGLYNSPLHF. The CDR3 DNA sequence: TGTGCTAGTGGTTTGGGCCTATATAATTCACCCCTCCACTTT.

V is TRBV6-1 and J is TRBJ2-1; 8 bases fit TRBD1. The CDR3 extends over 15 amino acids. Trimming at V came to 4 bases and at J to 5 bases, leaving 7 bases not matched to a gene. The germline CDR1 and CDR2 sequences are MNHNS and SASEGT. The CDR3 here is CASSGRQGMNNEQFF. CDR3 in DNA: TGTGCCAGCAGTGGAAGACAGGGGATGAACAATGAGCAGTTCTTC.

The J gene is TRBJ1-3, the V gene TRBV19, with 8 positions matching TRBD1. The V gene's germline CDR1 is LNHDA and CDR2 SQIVND (reference sequence). The CDR3 sequence is 16 residues long. V was clipped by 2 bases and J by 0 bases; unmatched bases: 3. The chain's CDR3 is CASSIQGASSGNTIYF. The CDR3 region has the DNA TGTGCCAGTAGTATACAGGGGGCAAGCTCTGGAAACACCATATATTTT.

This clone has only a few counts. The chain couples TRBV5-4 to TRBJ1-2; D gene unclear. Germline CDR1 reads SGHNT; CDR2 reads YYREEE (reference sequence). The length of the CDR3 is 13 residues. The V end lost 2 bases, the J end lost 7 bases, and 12 bases lay between the germline ends. The CDR3 protein is CASSLSGSSGYTF. DNA for the CDR3: TGTGCCAGCAGCTTATCGGGGTCGAGTGGCTACACCTTC.

The J gene is TRBJ1-3, the V gene TRBV6-1; TRBD1 is a possible D gene (5 bases). The CDR3 is 13 amino acids. From germline, CDR1 is MNHNS and CDR2 SASEGT. Deletions cut 6 bases from V and 14 bases from J, with 20 bases between. CDR3 residues: CASRGTAGSGLYF. The CDR3 DNA follows: TGTGCCAGCAGAGGGACCGCCGGGAGCGGCCTATATTTT.

V usage is TRBV5-8 and J usage is TRBJ1-1, with TRBD1 matching over 8 bases. This CDR3 comprises 14 residues. The germline CDR1 and CDR2 sequences are SGHTS and YDEGEE. The V gene end was trimmed by 0 bases and the J gene end by 7 bases; junction bases not matched to a gene: 5. CDR3 bases: TGTGCCAGCAGCTTGGGGGGGACAGGTTTTGAAGCTTTCTTT. The encoded protein is CASSLGGTGFEAFF.

J is TRBJ2-2 and V is TRBV28, with 7 bases identical to TRBD2. Germline CDR1 reads MDHEN; CDR2 reads SYDVKM. The ends lost 10 bases at V and 5 bases at J; junction bases unmatched: 7. This CDR3 contains 13 residues. The CDR3 nucleotides are TGTGCCACGTCCTGGGGGGGTACCGGGGAGCTGTTTTTT. Its translation: CATSWGGTGELFF.

The DNA of the CDR3 is TGTGCCAGCAGCACAGGGAATTCACCCCTCCACTTT. It yields the protein CASSTGNSPLHF. The J gene is TRBJ1-6, the V gene TRBV28; weak D call: TRBD1 (6 bases). V was trimmed by 6 bases and J by 7 bases, leaving 7 bases between them. The CDR3 contains 12 residues. CDR1 and CDR2 (germline): MDHEN, SYDVKM.

This sequence joins TRBV18 and TRBJ1-6; 8 bases are a match to TRBD1. The CDR3 sequence is 14 residues long. Germline CDR1 KGHSH, CDR2 LQKENI. Trimming cost V 6 bases and J 7 bases; bases outside gene matches: 5. In DNA form, the CDR3 reads TGTGCCAGCTCGGTCCGGACAGGGAATTCACCCCTCCACTTT. Amino acids: CASSVRTGNSPLHF.

The rearrangement joins TRBV19 to TRBJ2-3, with 9 bases that match TRBD2. This CDR3 is 15 amino acids long. Germline V gene sequence: CDR1 LNHDA, CDR2 SQIVND (reference sequence). V was clipped by 3 bases and J by 4 bases; unmatched bases: 5. CDR3 bases: TGTGCCAGTAGTATTTCAGCGGGGGGACCAGATACGCAGTATTTT. Its translation: CASSISAGGPDTQYF.